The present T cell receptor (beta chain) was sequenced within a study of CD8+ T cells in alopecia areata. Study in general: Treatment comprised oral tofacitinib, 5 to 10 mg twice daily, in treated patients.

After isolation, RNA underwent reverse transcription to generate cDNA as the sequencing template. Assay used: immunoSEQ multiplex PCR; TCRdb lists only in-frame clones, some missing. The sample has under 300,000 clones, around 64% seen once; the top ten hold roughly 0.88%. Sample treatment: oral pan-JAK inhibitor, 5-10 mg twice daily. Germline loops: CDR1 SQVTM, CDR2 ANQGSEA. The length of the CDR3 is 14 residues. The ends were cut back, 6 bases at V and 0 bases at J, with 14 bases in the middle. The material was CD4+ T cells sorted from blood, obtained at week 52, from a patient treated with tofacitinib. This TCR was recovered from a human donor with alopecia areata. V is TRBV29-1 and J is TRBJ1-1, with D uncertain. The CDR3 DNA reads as TGCAGCGTATCCAACCTGGCGATGAACACTGAAGCTTTCTTT. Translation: CSVSNLAMNTEAFF.